This T cell receptor (beta chain) was obtained from a study of T cell changes during pregnancy in multiple sclerosis. Here immunoSEQ multiplex PCR was the method, and the copy in TCRdb shows in-frame clones only, minus some. The table includes about 67,000 clones, 92% detected once. The starting material was peripheral blood, obtained after pregnancy. This sequence originates from a female donor with multiple sclerosis, enrolled in a pregnancy study.

CDR3 in DNA: TGTGCCAGCAGTTTGGCAGGGGGCTCTGGAAACACCATATATTTT. Its protein is CASSLAGGSGNTIYF. The chain has TRBV27 and TRBJ1-3, with 7 bases lining up with TRBD1. The V segment lost 3 bases and the J segment 0 bases; nucleotides outside the gene matches: 2. CDR1 MNHEY and CDR2 SMNVEV come from the germline V gene (reference sequence). The CDR3 is made up of 15 amino acids.